This TCR beta chain was found in a study of cytotoxic CD8 clonotypes in ibrutinib-treated CLL. Study as a whole: Enrolment comprised under twelve relapsed/refractory and roughly 15 treatment-naive patients; 17 were IGHV unmutated. Study-wide points: Clonotypes that were public were uncommon, and they contracted or stayed stable on treatment. The clonality went up when patients responded to ibrutinib and dropped back toward baseline at progression. Clonality (at baseline) was higher than in age-matched healthy donors and tracked circulating CD8+ T-cell counts.

This clone has only one observation. What it recognizes is unknown. The method was immunoSEQ multiplex PCR; TCRdb's version includes in-frame clones alone and lacks a portion of them. The sample yields about 130,000 clones, 80% to 90% seen once. CDR1 is SGDLS and CDR2 is YYNGEE in the germline V gene. With V trimmed by 4 bases and J by 9 bases, 5 bases remained unmatched. This CDR3 has 13 residues. Here the sequenced sample was PBMCs, taken after 24 months of ibrutinib treatment. The source of this sequence is a human donor with chronic lymphocytic leukemia. V usage is TRBV9 and J usage is TRBJ1-5; 9 bases align to TRBD1. CDR3 sequence reads: CASSRTGEGPQHF. The CDR3 region has the DNA TGTGCCAGCAGCCGGACAGGGGAAGGGCCCCAGCATTTT.